This TCR beta chain was profiled in a study of blood T cell repertoires in COVID-19. Germline V CDR1 and CDR2: MDHEN, SYDVKM. J lost 6 bases, V lost 5 bases, and 15 bases had no gene match. The CDR3 sequence is 17 residues long. Libraries were prepared by immunoSEQ multiplex PCR; TCRdb keeps only in-frame clonotypes and omits some of them. The sample comprises over 30,000 clones, just over 85% of which are singletons, and around 5.2% rests with the top ten. This clonotype originated in a woman between 70 and 85 years old with active COVID-19. Sequences were obtained from peripheral blood. The chain is built from TRBV28 and TRBJ2-3, with TRBD2 matching over 9 bases. CDR3 in amino acids: CASSPTVRGGGGDTQYF. The CDR3 DNA follows: TGTGCCAGCAGTCCTACGGTCCGCGGGGGGGGCGGGGATACGCAGTATTTT.